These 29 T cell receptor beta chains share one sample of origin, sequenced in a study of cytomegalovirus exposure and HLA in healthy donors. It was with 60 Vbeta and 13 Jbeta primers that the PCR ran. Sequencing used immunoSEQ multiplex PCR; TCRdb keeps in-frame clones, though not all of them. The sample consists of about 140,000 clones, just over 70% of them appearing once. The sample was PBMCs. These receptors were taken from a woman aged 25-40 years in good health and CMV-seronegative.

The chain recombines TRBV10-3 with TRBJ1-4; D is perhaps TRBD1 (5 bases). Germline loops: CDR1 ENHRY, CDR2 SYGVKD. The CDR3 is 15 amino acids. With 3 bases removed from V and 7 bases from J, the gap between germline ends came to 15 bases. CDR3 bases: TGTGCCATCAGTGAAGGCGGGGCCGATGCTGAAAAACTGTTTTTT. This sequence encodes CAISEGGADAEKLFF.

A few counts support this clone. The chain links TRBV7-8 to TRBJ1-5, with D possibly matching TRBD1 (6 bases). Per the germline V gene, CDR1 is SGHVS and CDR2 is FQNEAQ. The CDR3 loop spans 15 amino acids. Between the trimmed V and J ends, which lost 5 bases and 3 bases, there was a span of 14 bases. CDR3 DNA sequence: TGTGCCAGCAGCAGATACAGGGACCTCAATCAGCCCCAGCATTTT. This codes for CASSRYRDLNQPQHF.

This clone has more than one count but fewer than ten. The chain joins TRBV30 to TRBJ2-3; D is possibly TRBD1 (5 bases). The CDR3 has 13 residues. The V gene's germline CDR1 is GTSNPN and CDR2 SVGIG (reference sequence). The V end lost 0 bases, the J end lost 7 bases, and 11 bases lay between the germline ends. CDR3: CAWSVSTANTQYF. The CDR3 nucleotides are TGTGCCTGGAGTGTGTCGACAGCCAATACGCAGTATTTT. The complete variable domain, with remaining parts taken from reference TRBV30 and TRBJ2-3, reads SQTIHQWPATLVQPVGSPLSLECTVEGTSNPNLYWYRQAAGRGLQLLFYSVGIGQISSEVPQNLSASRPQDRQFILSSKKLLLSDSGFYLCAWSVSTANTQYFGPGTRLTVL.

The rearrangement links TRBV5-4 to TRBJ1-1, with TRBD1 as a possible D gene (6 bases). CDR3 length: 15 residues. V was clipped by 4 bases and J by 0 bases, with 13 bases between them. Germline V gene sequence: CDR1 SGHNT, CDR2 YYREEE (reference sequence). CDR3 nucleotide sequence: TGTGCCAGCAGCCCTCAGGGGACATTGAACACTGAAGCTTTCTTT. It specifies CASSPQGTLNTEAFF.

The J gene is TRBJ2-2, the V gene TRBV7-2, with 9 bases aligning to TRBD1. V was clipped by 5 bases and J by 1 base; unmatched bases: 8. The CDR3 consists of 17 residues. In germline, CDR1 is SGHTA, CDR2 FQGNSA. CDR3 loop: CASSPTPGQGNTGELFF. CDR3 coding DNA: TGTGCCAGCAGCCCGACCCCGGGACAGGGGAACACCGGGGAGCTGTTTTTT.

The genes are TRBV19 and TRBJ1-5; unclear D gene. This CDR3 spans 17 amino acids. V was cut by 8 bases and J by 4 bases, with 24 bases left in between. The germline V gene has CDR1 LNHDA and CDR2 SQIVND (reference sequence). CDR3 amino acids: CASGPTARLSPNQPQHF. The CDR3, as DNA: TGTGCCAGTGGGCCTACTGCAAGGTTGTCCCCGAATCAGCCCCAGCATTTT.

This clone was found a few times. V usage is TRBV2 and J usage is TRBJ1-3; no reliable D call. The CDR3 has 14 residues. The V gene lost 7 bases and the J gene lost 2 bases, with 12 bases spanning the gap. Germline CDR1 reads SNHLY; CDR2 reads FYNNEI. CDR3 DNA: TGTGCCAGCAAACTGGGAGTTCCTGGAAACACCATATATTTT. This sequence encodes CASKLGVPGNTIYF. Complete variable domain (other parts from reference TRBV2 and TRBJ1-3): EPEVTQTPSHQVTQMGQEVILRCVPISNHLYFYWYRQILGQKVEFLVSFYNNEISEKSEIFDDQFSVERPDGSNFTLKIRSTKLEDSAMYFCASKLGVPGNTIYFGEGSWLTVV.

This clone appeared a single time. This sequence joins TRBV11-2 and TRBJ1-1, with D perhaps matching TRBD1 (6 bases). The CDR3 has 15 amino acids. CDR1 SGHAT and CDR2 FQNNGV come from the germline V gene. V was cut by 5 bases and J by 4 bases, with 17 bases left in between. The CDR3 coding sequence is TGTGCCAGCAGCGCAACGGGACACTGGGGCACTGAAGCTTTCTTT. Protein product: CASSATGHWGTEAFF.

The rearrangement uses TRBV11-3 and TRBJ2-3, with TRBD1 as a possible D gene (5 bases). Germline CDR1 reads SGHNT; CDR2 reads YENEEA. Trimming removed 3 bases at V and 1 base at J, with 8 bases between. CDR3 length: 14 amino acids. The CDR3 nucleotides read TGTGCCAGCAGCTTCGGCAGGGGCACAGATACGCAGTATTTT. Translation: CASSFGRGTDTQYF.

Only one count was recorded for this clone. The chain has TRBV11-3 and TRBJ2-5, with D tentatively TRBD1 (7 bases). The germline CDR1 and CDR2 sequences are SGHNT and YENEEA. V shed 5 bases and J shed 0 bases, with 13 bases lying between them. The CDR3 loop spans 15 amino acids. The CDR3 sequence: CASSAGGTDQETQYF. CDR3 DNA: TGTGCCAGCAGCGCTGGGGGGACAGACCAAGAGACCCAGTACTTC. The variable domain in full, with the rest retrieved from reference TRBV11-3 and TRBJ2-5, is EAGVVQSPRYKIIEKKQPVAFWCNPISGHNTLYWYLQNLGQGPELLIRYENEEAVDDSQLPKDRFSAERLKGVDSTLKIQPAELGDSAVYLCASSAGGTDQETQYFGPGTRLLVL.

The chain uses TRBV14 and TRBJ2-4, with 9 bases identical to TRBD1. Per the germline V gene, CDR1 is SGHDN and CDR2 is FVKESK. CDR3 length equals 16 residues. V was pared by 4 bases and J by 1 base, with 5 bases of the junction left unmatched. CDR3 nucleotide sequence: TGTGCCAGCAGCCGCGTTGGGACAGGGGCCAAAAACATTCAGTACTTC. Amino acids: CASSRVGTGAKNIQYF.

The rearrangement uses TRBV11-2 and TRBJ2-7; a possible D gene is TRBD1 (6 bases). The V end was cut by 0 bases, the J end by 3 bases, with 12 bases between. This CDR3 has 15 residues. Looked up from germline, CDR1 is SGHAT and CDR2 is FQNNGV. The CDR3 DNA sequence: TGTGCCAGCAGCTTAGATTACGGACAGCGCTACGAGCAGTACTTC. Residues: CASSLDYGQRYEQYF.

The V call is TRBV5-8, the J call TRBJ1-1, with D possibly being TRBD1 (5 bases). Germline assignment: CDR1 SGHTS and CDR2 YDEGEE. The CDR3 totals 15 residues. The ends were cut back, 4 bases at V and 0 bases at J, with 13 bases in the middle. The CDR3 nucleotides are TGTGCCAGCAGCGTACCAACAGGACTGAACACTGAAGCTTTCTTT. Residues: CASSVPTGLNTEAFF.

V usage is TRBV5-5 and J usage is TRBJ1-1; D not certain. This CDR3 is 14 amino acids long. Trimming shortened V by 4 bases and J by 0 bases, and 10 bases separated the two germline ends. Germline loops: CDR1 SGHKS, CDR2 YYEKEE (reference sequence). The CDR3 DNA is TGTGCCAGCAGCCCCGGACTGTTGAACACTGAAGCTTTCTTT. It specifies CASSPGLLNTEAFF.

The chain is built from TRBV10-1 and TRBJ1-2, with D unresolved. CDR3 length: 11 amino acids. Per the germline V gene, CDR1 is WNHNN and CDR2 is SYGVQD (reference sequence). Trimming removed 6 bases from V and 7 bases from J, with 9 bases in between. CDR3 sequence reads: CASRRRGGYTF. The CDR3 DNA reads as TGCGCCAGCAGGAGGCGTGGTGGCTACACCTTC.

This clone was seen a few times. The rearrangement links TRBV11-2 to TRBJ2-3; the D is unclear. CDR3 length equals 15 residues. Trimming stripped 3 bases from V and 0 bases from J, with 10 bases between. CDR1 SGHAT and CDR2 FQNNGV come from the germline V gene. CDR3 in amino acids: CASSFQRASTDTQYF. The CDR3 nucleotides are TGTGCCAGCAGCTTTCAGCGAGCTAGCACAGATACGCAGTATTTT.

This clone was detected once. CDR3 protein: CASSWTTGQAQETQYF. In DNA, the CDR3 is TGTGCCAGCAGCTGGACCACTGGACAGGCCCAAGAGACCCAGTACTTC. The chain links TRBV7-9 to TRBJ2-5; 7 positions agree with TRBD1. The length of the CDR3 is 16 residues. Losses at the gene ends were 4 bases for V and 1 base for J; bases not matched to a gene: 9. The germline gives CDR1 SEHNR, CDR2 FQNEAQ (reference sequence).

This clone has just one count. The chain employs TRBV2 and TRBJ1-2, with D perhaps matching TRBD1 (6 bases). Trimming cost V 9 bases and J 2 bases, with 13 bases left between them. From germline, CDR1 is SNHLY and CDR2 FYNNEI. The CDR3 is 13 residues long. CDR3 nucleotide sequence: TGTGCCAGAGCCAGGGACACCAACTATGGCTACACCTTC. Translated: CARARDTNYGYTF.

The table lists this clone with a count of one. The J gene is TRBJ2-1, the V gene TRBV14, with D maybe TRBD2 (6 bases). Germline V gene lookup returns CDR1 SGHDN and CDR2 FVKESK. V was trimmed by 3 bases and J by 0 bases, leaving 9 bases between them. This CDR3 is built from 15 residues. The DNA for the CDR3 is TGTGCCAGCAGCCAGGAGGGGAGCTCCTACAATGAGCAGTTCTTC. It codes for CASSQEGSSYNEQFF.

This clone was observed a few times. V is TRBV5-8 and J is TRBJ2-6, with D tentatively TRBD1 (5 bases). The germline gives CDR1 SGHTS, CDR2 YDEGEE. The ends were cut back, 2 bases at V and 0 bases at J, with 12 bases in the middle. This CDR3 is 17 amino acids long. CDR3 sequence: CASSFMTESSGANVLTF. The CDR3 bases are TGTGCCAGCAGCTTCATGACAGAGAGCTCTGGGGCCAACGTCCTGACTTTC. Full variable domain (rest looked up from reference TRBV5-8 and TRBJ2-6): EAGVTQSPTHLIKTRGQQATLRCSPISGHTSVYWYQQALGLGLQFLLWYDEGEERNRGNFPPRFSGRQFPNYSSELNVNALELEDSALYLCASSFMTESSGANVLTFGAGSRLTVL.

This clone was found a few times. This CDR3 is CASSVGAGSGTGELFF. For the CDR3, the DNA is TGTGCCAGCAGCGTAGGAGCGGGGTCAGGAACCGGGGAGCTGTTTTTT. J is TRBJ2-2 and V is TRBV9; 7 nucleotides line up with TRBD2. Per germline, CDR1 SGDLS and CDR2 YYNGEE. V lost 0 bases, J lost 5 bases, and 7 bases stayed unmatched. The CDR3 spans 16 residues. The variable domain in full, completed from reference TRBV9 and TRBJ2-2, reads DSGVTQTPKHLITATGQRVTLRCSPRSGDLSVYWYQQSLDQGLQFLIQYYNGEERAKGNILERFSAQQFPDLHSELNLSSLELGDSALYFCASSVGAGSGTGELFFGEGSRLTVL.

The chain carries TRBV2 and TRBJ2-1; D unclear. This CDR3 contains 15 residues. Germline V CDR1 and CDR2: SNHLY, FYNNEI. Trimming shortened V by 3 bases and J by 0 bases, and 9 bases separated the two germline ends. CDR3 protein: CASSDESSSYNEQFF. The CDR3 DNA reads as TGTGCCAGCAGTGATGAGTCAAGCTCCTACAATGAGCAGTTCTTC.

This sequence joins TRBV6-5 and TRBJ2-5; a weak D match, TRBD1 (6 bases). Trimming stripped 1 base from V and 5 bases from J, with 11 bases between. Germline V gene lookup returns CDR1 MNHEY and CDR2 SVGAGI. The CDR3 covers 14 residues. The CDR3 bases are TGTGCCAGCAGTTACTTACAGGGTCGGGAGACCCAGTACTTC. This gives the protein CASSYLQGRETQYF.

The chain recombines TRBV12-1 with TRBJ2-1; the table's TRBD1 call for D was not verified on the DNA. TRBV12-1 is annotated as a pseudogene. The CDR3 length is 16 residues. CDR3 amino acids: CASSLPTGGALAEQFF. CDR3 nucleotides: TGTGCCAGCAGCTTACCAACAGGGGGCGCACTGGCTGAGCAGTTCTTC.

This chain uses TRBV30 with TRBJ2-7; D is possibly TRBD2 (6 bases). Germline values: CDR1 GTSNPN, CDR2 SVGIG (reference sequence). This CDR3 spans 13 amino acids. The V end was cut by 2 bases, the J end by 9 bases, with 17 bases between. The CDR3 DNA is TGTGCCTGGAGTCCCGGGCTAGACGGGGGGCAGTACTTC. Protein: CAWSPGLDGGQYF.

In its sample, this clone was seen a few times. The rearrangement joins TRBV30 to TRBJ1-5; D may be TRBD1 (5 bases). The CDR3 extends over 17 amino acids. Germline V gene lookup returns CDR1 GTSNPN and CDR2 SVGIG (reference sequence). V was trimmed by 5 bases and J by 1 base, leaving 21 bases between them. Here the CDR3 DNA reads TGTGCCTGGGGCAGAGACCGTGGGGGGAAGAGCAATCAGCCCCAGCATTTT. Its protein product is CAWGRDRGGKSNQPQHF.

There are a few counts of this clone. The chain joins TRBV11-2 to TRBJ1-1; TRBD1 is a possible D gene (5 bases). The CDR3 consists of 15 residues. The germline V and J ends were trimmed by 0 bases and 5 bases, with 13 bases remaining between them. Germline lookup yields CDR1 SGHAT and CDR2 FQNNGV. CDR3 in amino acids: CASSLDIQGGTEAFF. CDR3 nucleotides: TGTGCCAGCAGCTTAGATATCCAGGGTGGGACTGAAGCTTTCTTT.

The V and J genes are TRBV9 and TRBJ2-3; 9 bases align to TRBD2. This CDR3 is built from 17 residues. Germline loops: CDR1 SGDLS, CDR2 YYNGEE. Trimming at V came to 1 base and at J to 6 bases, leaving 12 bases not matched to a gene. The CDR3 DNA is TGTGCCAGCAGCGTAAGTCCAGCTAGCGGGATTACTGATACGCAGTATTTT. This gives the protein CASSVSPASGITDTQYF. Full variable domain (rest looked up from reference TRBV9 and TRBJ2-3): DSGVTQTPKHLITATGQRVTLRCSPRSGDLSVYWYQQSLDQGLQFLIQYYNGEERAKGNILERFSAQQFPDLHSELNLSSLELGDSALYFCASSVSPASGITDTQYFGPGTRLTVL.

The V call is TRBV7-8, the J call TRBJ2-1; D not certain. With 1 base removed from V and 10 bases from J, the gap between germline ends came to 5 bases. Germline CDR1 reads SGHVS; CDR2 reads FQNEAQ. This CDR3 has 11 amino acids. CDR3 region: CASSLDLEQFF. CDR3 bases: TGTGCCAGCAGCTTAGACTTAGAGCAGTTCTTC. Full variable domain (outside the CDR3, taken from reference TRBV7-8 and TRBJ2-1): GAGVSQSPRYKVAKRGQDVALRCDPISGHVSLFWYQQALGQGPEFLTYFQNEAQLDKSGLPSDRFFAERPEGSVSTLKIQRTQQEDSAVYLCASSLDLEQFFGPGTRLTVL.